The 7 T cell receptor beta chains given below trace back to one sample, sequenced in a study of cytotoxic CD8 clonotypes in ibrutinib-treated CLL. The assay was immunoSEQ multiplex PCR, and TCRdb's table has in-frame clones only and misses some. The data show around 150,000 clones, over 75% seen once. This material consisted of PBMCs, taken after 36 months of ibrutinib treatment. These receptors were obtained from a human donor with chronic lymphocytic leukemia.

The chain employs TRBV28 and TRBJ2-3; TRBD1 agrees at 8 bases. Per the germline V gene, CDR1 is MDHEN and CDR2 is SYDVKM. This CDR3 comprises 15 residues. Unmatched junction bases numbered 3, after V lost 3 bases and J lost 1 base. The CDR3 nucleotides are TGTGCCAGCAGTTTCCCGGGACAGGGCACAGATACGCAGTATTTT. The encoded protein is CASSFPGQGTDTQYF.

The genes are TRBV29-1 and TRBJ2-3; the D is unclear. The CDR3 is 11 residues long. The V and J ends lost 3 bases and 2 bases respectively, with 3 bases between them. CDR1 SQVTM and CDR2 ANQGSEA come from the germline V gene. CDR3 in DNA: TGCAGCGTTGACAACACAGATACGCAGTATTTT. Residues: CSVDNTDTQYF.

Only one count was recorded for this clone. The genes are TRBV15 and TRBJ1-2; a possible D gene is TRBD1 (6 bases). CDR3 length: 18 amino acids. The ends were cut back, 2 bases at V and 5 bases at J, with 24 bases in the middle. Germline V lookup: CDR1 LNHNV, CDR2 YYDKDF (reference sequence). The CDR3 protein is CATSRRSGRTANLYGYTF. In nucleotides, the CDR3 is TGTGCCACCAGCAGACGTTCCGGAAGGACAGCAAATCTATATGGCTACACCTTC.

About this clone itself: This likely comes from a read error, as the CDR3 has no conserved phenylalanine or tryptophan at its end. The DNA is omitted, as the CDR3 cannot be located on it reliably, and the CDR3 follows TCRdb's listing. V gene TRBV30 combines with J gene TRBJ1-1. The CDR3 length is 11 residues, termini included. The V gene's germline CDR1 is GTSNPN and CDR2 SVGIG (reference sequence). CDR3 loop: CAWSRIGISGA.

For the CDR3, the DNA is TGTGCCAGCAAGGCGCTAGCGGGTACTACAGATACGCAGTATTTT. This gives the protein CASKALAGTTDTQYF. The chain couples TRBV27 to TRBJ2-3; 8 positions agree with TRBD2. CDR3 length: 15 residues. V lost 7 bases to trimming and J lost 3 bases; unmatched junction nucleotides: 9. Germline assignment: CDR1 MNHEY and CDR2 SMNVEV (reference sequence).

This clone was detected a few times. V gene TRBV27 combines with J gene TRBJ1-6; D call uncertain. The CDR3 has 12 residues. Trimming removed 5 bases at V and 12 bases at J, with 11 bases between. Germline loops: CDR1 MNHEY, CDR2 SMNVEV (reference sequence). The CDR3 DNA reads TGTGCCAGCAGTCTCGGGAGTGGACCCCTCCACTTT. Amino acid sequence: CASSLGSGPLHF.

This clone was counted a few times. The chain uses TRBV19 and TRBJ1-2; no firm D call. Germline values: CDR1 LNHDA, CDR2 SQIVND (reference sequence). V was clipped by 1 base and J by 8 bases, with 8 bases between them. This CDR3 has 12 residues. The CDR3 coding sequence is TGTGCCAGTAGTATAGCTAGGGTCGGCTACACCTTC. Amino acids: CASSIARVGYTF.